The 27 T cell receptor beta chains reported below all come from one sample, sequenced in a study of shared clonotypes between healthy human individuals. CD45RO-negative, CCR7-selected cells formed the naive CD8 fraction, which excluded terminally differentiated effector memory CD45RA+ cells. Data came from immunoSEQ multiplex PCR; TCRdb stores just in-frame clones and leaves some out. In the table there are some 2.1 million clones, just over 90% of which are singletons. Sequenced material: naive CD8+ T cells from PBMCs. The source of these receptors is a man younger than 30 in good health. Some clones in this sample may be carry-over from other donors' samples.

The chain is built from TRBV28 and TRBJ2-1, with D unclear. V shed 1 base and J shed 1 base, with 11 bases lying between them. Germline lookup yields CDR1 MDHEN and CDR2 SYDVKM. This CDR3 is built from 16 residues. The CDR3 here is CASSLYQSGSYNEQFF. The DNA for the CDR3 is TGTGCCAGCAGTTTATATCAATCCGGGTCCTACAATGAGCAGTTCTTC.

This clone was counted a single time. The CDR3 sequence: CASSRDEREGNEQFF. As DNA, the CDR3 is TGTGCCAGCAGCAGAGACGAGCGGGAGGGTAATGAGCAGTTCTTC. The J gene is TRBJ2-1, the V gene TRBV7-8; 10 bases match TRBD2. Germline V gene lookup returns CDR1 SGHVS and CDR2 FQNEAQ. V lost 5 bases to trimming and J lost 7 bases; unmatched junction nucleotides: 8. The length of the CDR3 is 15 residues.

The chain recombines TRBV7-9 with TRBJ2-3; D is ambiguous. Deletions cut 6 bases from V and 0 bases from J, with 10 bases between. Germline V gene data show CDR1 as SEHNR and CDR2 as FQNEAQ (reference sequence). This CDR3 contains 14 residues. CDR3 sequence: CASSDKTSTDTQYF. For the CDR3, the DNA is TGTGCCAGCAGTGATAAGACTAGCACAGATACGCAGTATTTT. The entire variable domain, with the rest obtained from reference TRBV7-9 and TRBJ2-3, is as follows: DTGVSQNPRHKITKRGQNVTFRCDPISEHNRLYWYRQTLGQGPEFLTYFQNEAQLEKSRLLSDRFSAERPKGSFSTLEIQRTEQGDSAMYLCASSDKTSTDTQYFGPGTRLTVL.

The chain recombines TRBV11-2 with TRBJ1-1; 7 positions match TRBD1. Per germline, CDR1 SGHAT and CDR2 FQNNGV. The CDR3 totals 17 residues. V lost 1 base to trimming and J lost 3 bases; unmatched junction nucleotides: 11. CDR3 coding DNA: TGTGCCAGCAGCTTAGGTGCAGGGGGAAAGGGCGACACTGAAGCTTTCTTT. Translated: CASSLGAGGKGDTEAFF. Full variable domain (rest looked up from reference TRBV11-2 and TRBJ1-1): EAGVAQSPRYKIIEKRQSVAFWCNPISGHATLYWYQQILGQGPKLLIQFQNNGVVDDSQLPKDRFSAERLKGVDSTLKIQPAKLEDSAVYLCASSLGAGGKGDTEAFFGQGTRLTVV.

The gene calls are TRBV2 and TRBJ2-7; D is ambiguous. Trimming removed 2 bases at V and 4 bases at J, with 15 bases between. Germline V gene data show CDR1 as SNHLY and CDR2 as FYNNEI. CDR3 length equals 15 residues. The CDR3 is CASSERLSESYEQYF. Here the CDR3 DNA reads TGTGCCAGCAGTGAAAGGCTGTCGGAGTCGTACGAGCAGTACTTC.

V usage is TRBV28 and J usage is TRBJ2-2; D is ambiguous. CDR1 is MDHEN and CDR2 is SYDVKM in the germline V gene. This CDR3 comprises 14 residues. Trimming left V 5 bases short and J 2 bases short, with 9 bases between. The CDR3 nucleotides read TGTGCCAGCAGTCCGCAGGACAACACCGGGGAGCTGTTTTTT. Translating it yields CASSPQDNTGELFF.

The gene calls are TRBV27 and TRBJ1-2, with unresolved D. This CDR3 spans 14 amino acids. The V gene lost 2 bases and the J gene lost 7 bases, with 14 bases spanning the gap. CDR1 is MNHEY, CDR2 SMNVEV, per germline (reference sequence). The CDR3 coding sequence is TGTGCCAGCAGTTTAGATCCCAGGAGTGCTGGCTACACCTTC. It specifies CASSLDPRSAGYTF.

This clone was found once. The chain employs TRBV7-2 and TRBJ2-7; 10 positions agree with TRBD1. This CDR3 comprises 14 residues. V was clipped by 4 bases and J by 3 bases; unmatched bases: 3. The V gene's germline CDR1 is SGHTA and CDR2 FQGNSA. CDR3 in amino acids: CASSSDRGLYEQYF. CDR3 DNA sequence: TGTGCCAGCAGCTCAGACAGGGGGCTCTACGAGCAGTACTTC. Full variable domain (remainder filled in from reference TRBV7-2 and TRBJ2-7): GAGVSQSPSNKVTEKGKDVELRCDPISGHTALYWYRQSLGQGLEFLIYFQGNSAPDKSGLPSDRFSAERTGGSVSTLTIQRTQQEDSAVYLCASSSDRGLYEQYFGPGTRLTVT.

The J gene is TRBJ2-1, the V gene TRBV7-9; no firm D call. This CDR3 is 13 amino acids long. With 1 base removed from V and 6 bases from J, the gap between germline ends came to 7 bases. The germline CDR1 and CDR2 sequences are SEHNR and FQNEAQ (reference sequence). CDR3 loop: CASSLGRINEQFF. CDR3 in DNA: TGTGCCAGCAGCTTAGGCAGGATCAATGAGCAGTTCTTC.

The rearrangement uses TRBV7-8 and TRBJ1-1; D uncertain. CDR3 length: 12 residues. Per the germline V gene, CDR1 is SGHVS and CDR2 is FQNEAQ. CDR3 sequence reads: CASEGREAEAFF. The CDR3 region has the DNA TGTGCATCCGAAGGTAGGGAGGCTGAAGCTTTCTTT.

For the CDR3, the DNA is TGTGCCAGCAGCGACGGGACAGGTGGAAGCTACGAGCAGTACTTC. Translation gives CASSDGTGGSYEQYF. V usage is TRBV9 and J usage is TRBJ2-7, with 8 bases that match TRBD1. Per germline, CDR1 SGDLS and CDR2 YYNGEE. This CDR3 region has 15 residues. With V trimmed by 3 bases and J by 3 bases, 8 bases remained unmatched.

The chain carries TRBV10-3 and TRBJ2-7; 9 bases line up with TRBD1. This CDR3 has 15 residues. V shed 6 bases and J 7 bases; nucleotides not matched to a gene: 13. The germline CDR1 and CDR2 sequences are ENHRY and SYGVKD. For the CDR3, the DNA is TGTGCCATCAGGGGACAGGGTGGAGGGTCTGAAGAGCAGTACTTC. Its translation is CAIRGQGGGSEEQYF.

The chain joins TRBV4-3 to TRBJ2-7, with a tentative D call TRBD1 (6 bases). The CDR3 runs to 16 residues. Trimming removed 3 bases at V and 3 bases at J, with 18 bases between. The germline V gene encodes CDR1 LGHNA and CDR2 YSLEER. The CDR3 region is CASSQVPGQILYEQYF. CDR3 DNA: TGCGCCAGCAGCCAGGTCCCCGGACAGATACTCTACGAGCAGTACTTC.

This chain links TRBV29-1 with TRBJ1-2; maybe TRBD1 (5 bases). The germline V and J ends were trimmed by 6 bases and 4 bases, with 15 bases remaining between them. The CDR3 extends over 13 amino acids. The germline V gene encodes CDR1 SQVTM and CDR2 ANQGSEA. In DNA form, the CDR3 reads TGCAGCGTGGGGACTTTCCTTACCTATGGCTACACCTTC. Translated: CSVGTFLTYGYTF.

The V and J genes are TRBV6-1 and TRBJ2-7; no clear D. Germline V lookup: CDR1 MNHNS, CDR2 SASEGT. The CDR3 is 15 residues long. V lost 3 bases to trimming and J lost 2 bases, with 14 bases between them. The CDR3 loop reads CASSDASGLAYEQYF. CDR3 sequence (DNA): TGTGCCAGCAGTGACGCGTCAGGCCTAGCCTACGAGCAGTACTTC.

This chain connects TRBV28 to TRBJ2-1; 8 nucleotides align to TRBD2. Trimming at V came to 5 bases and at J to 9 bases, leaving 12 bases not matched to a gene. Germline loops: CDR1 MDHEN, CDR2 SYDVKM. The CDR3 covers 15 residues. CDR3 bases: TGTGCCAGCAGTCATACCCCCGGGACTAGGGGTGAGCAGTTCTTC. It encodes CASSHTPGTRGEQFF.

The V and J genes are TRBV4-1 and TRBJ2-1; 13 bases fit TRBD2. The CDR3 length is 17 residues. CDR1 MGHRA and CDR2 YSYEKL come from the germline V gene. The trim removed 5 bases at V and 1 base at J, leaving 5 bases unmatched. The CDR3 is CASSFRTSGSSYNEQFF. CDR3 DNA: TGCGCCAGCAGCTTCCGGACTAGCGGGAGTTCCTACAATGAGCAGTTCTTC.

V usage is TRBV13 and J usage is TRBJ1-2; no clear D. This CDR3 has 13 amino acids. Looked up from germline, CDR1 is PRHDT and CDR2 is FYEKMQ (reference sequence). The germline V and J ends were trimmed by 2 bases and 5 bases, with 9 bases remaining between them. Here the CDR3 reads CASSLSGNYGYTF. The CDR3 DNA reads TGTGCCAGCAGCTTAAGTGGGAATTATGGCTACACCTTC.

In this sample, this clone turned up a few times. Other DNA variants within this sample encode the same CDR3. The chain joins TRBV27 to TRBJ1-5; perhaps TRBD1 as D (5 bases). There are 13 residues in the CDR3. Per germline, CDR1 MNHEY and CDR2 SMNVEV (reference sequence). V lost 3 bases and J lost 5, with 8 bases in between. CDR3 nucleotides: TGTGCCAGCAGTTTGACGGGGGATCAGCCCCAGCATTTT. This sequence encodes CASSLTGDQPQHF.

The chain carries TRBV30 and TRBJ1-2; tentative D call: TRBD1 (6 bases). This CDR3 contains 14 residues. Germline V gene lookup returns CDR1 GTSNPN and CDR2 SVGIG (reference sequence). Trimming took 2 bases from V and 0 from J, leaving 10 bases between them. This CDR3 reads CAWSRRGTNYGYTF. CDR3 nucleotides: TGTGCCTGGAGTCGCAGGGGAACTAACTATGGCTACACCTTC.

This chain connects TRBV28 to TRBJ2-1; perhaps TRBD2 as D (6 bases). Trimming removed 10 bases at V and 2 bases at J, with 15 bases between. CDR1 is MDHEN and CDR2 is SYDVKM in the germline V gene. This CDR3 has 14 residues. Here the CDR3 DNA reads TGTGCCACCAGGCCCGGGACTCCCTACAATGAGCAGTTCTTC. It is translated as CATRPGTPYNEQFF.

V gene TRBV29-1 combines with J gene TRBJ1-2; weak D call: TRBD1 (5 bases). Between the trimmed V and J ends, which lost 4 bases and 2 bases, there was a span of 17 bases. This CDR3 comprises 15 residues. Germline-derived CDR1 and CDR2 are SQVTM and ANQGSEA. The chain's CDR3 is CSVATGGVPNYGYTF. DNA for the CDR3: TGCAGCGTTGCCACGGGGGGAGTTCCAAACTATGGCTACACCTTC.

Comments on this clone: Other DNA sequences in this sample translate to the same CDR3. The chain combines TRBV9 with TRBJ2-7; 9 bases line up with TRBD2. V shed 0 bases, J shed 3 bases, and the junction held 4 bases outside the gene matches. CDR3 length: 15 residues. Germline V gene data show CDR1 as SGDLS and CDR2 as YYNGEE. The CDR3 spells CASSVVASGNYEQYF. The CDR3 nucleotides are TGTGCCAGCAGCGTAGTGGCTAGCGGGAACTACGAGCAGTACTTC.

The rearrangement uses TRBV29-1 and TRBJ2-7; tentatively, D is TRBD2 (5 bases). The V end lost 8 bases, the J end lost 5 bases, and 19 bases lay between the germline ends. This CDR3 comprises 13 residues. Germline assignment: CDR1 SQVTM and CDR2 ANQGSEA. CDR3 sequence reads: CSFGGALNNEQYF. For the CDR3, the DNA is TGCAGCTTCGGAGGAGCCTTGAACAACGAGCAGTACTTC.

The chain has TRBV2 and TRBJ2-1; possibly TRBD1 or TRBD2 for D (5 bases each). From germline, CDR1 is SNHLY and CDR2 FYNNEI. Trimming cost V 4 bases and J 0 bases, with 10 bases left between them. The CDR3 runs 15 residues. CDR3 region: CASSAGRSSYNEQFF. The DNA for the CDR3 is TGTGCCAGCAGTGCGGGACGGAGCTCCTACAATGAGCAGTTCTTC.

The chain employs TRBV5-1 and TRBJ2-2, with D possibly TRBD1 on 6 matching bases. V was cut by 2 bases and J by 6 bases, with 23 bases left in between. Germline CDR1 SGHRS, CDR2 YFSETQ. This CDR3 spans 18 amino acids. CDR3 residues: CASSLPPGAGVNAGELFF. CDR3 DNA sequence: TGCGCCAGCAGCTTACCCCCCGGGGCAGGGGTCAACGCCGGGGAGCTGTTTTTT.

This chain links TRBV14 with TRBJ1-2; the D gene is possibly TRBD1 (6 bases). The CDR3 is made up of 15 amino acids. V shed 0 bases and J shed 6 bases, with 14 bases lying between them. Germline V gene sequence: CDR1 SGHDN, CDR2 FVKESK. CDR3 DNA sequence: TGTGCCAGCAGCCAAGAGGGGGCCCGGGCGCATGGCTACACCTTC. Translation gives CASSQEGARAHGYTF.